Here is one TCR beta chain with its context. It lacks a known antigen. One base away there is no much larger clone; base qualities are not given. The immunoSEQ Assay, a bias-controlled multiplex PCR, was used to amplify TCRbeta CDR3 regions from genomic DNA. In the source study's methods: Within the assay, amplification of reference gene primers was used to estimate how many nucleated cells each sample contained. To quantify the absolute abundance of each unique TCRbeta CDR3 rearrangement, sequence reads were collapsed and filtered. For each sample, productive Simpson clonality was calculated as the square root of Simpson's diversity index over productive rearrangements. TCRdb holds this immuneACCESS table with in-frame rearrangements only. Some clones are missing; in checked studies, unresolved V genes explain under half, and the rest has no known cause. From that table come the V and J calls and clone size; the DNA was used to work out D and trimming. The sample contains around 68,000 clones, approximately 82% of them found a single time. The biggest ten clones account for 15% to 20% of the sample.

These data are taken from a study of blood T cell repertoires in COVID-19 (dated by TCRdb to the early 2020s). Background on the whole study: The collaborator samples originated in the United States, Italy and Spain and spanned the acute and convalescent phases of COVID-19. The prospective study material was composed of cDNA or gDNA derived from T cells, B-cell-depleted T cells, or PBMCs. Subjects who had been exposed to COVID-19, were actively infected with it, or had recovered from it provided the deeply sampled blood TCRbeta repertoires that made up the dataset. A freely available public database, intended as a resource for researchers studying the immune response to SARS-CoV-2, is where the repertoires were released. Samples were obtained from the ongoing ImmuneRACE study (first 160 participants) and from approximately 1,200 subjects provided by 6 global collaborators. Nearly every sample came with metadata listing a de-identified subject ID, COVID-19 status, age in years and sex. HLA class I and class II types, where available, came from metadata supplied by the sample provider rather than from assay-based typing. Overall study outcomes, separate from this receptor: How much clinical and demographic metadata was included differed by source and by participant, and the metadata was provided uncurated.

Whole blood was collected in K2EDTA tubes by collaborating institutions according to the institutions' own protocols. For TCRbeta analysis, collaborators shipped samples in one of three forms: frozen whole blood, isolated PBMCs, or DNA extracted from either of those sample types. The CDR3 runs 14 residues from the cysteine to the phenylalanine. The only DNA kept is the CDR3, 42 bases in frame from the first base. As encoded in the germline V gene, CDR1 is SGHTA while CDR2 is FQGNSA. Germline trimming: 5 bases from V, 5 bases from J; junction bases outside gene matches: 3. The receptor's source is a man aged 80 or over with active COVID-19. The chain is made from TRBV7-2 and TRBJ2-2; TRBD1 matches 9 bases in the middle. Source material: peripheral blood. The encoded CDR3 is CASSRDRATGELFF. The nucleotide sequence is TGTGCCAGCAGCCGGGACAGGGCGACCGGGGAGCTGTTTTTT.